The clone carrying this T cell receptor (beta chain) has just one count. The data belong to a study of blood T cells in healthy people across ages. A second PCR of about 7 to 12 cycles used a sample-barcoded 5' primer and a J-beta primer mix. Every sample gave at least 2.5 million paired-end reads containing CDR3. TCRdb reanalysed the 5' RACE reads using MiXCR and keeps one entry per CDR3 protein. The table records about 1.1 million distinct CDR3 sequences, 30% to 40% of them present only once. This CDR3 is 13 amino acids long. Germline assignment: CDR1 DFQATT and CDR2 SNEGSKA (reference sequence). V lost 5 bases to trimming and J lost 8 bases; unmatched junction nucleotides: 11.

The sequencing input was blood. The gene calls are TRBV20-1 and TRBJ1-2, with 7 bases matching TRBD1. The sequence was collected from a man younger than 35 in good health. For the CDR3, the DNA is TGCAGTGCTTGGGGCACAGGGGAGGGGGGCTACACCTTC. Translating it yields CSAWGTGEGGYTF.